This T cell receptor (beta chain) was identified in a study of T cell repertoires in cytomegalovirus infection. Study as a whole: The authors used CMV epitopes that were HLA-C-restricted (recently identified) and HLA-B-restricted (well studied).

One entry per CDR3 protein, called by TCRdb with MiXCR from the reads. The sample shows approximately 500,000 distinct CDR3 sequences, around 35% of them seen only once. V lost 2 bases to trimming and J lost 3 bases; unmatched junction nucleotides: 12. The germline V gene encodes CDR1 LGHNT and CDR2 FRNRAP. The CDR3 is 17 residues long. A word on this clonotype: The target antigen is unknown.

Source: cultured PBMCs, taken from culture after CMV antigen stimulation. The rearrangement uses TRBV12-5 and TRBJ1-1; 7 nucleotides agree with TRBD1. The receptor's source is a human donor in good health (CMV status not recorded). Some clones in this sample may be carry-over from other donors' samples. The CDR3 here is CASGLTRQGPNDTEAFF. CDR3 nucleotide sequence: TGTGCTAGTGGTTTGACACGACAGGGACCCAACGACACTGAAGCTTTCTTT. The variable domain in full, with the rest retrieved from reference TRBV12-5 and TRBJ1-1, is DARVTQTPRHKVTEMGQEVTMRCQPILGHNTVFWYRQTMMQGLELLAYFRNRAPLDDSGMPKDRFSAEMPDATLATLKIQPSEPRDSAVYFCASGLTRQGPNDTEAFFGQGTRLTVV.